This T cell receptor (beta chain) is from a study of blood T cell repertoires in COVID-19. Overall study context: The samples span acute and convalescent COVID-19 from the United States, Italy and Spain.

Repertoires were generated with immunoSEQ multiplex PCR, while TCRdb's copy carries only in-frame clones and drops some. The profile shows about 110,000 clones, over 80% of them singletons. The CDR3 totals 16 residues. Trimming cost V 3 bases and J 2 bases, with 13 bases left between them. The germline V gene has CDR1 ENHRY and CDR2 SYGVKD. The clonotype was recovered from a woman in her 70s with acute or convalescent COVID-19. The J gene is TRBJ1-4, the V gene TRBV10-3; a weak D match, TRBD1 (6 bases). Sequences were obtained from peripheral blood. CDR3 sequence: CAISDPGTTTNEKLFF. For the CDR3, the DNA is TGTGCCATCAGTGACCCCGGGACAACTACTAATGAAAAACTGTTTTTT.